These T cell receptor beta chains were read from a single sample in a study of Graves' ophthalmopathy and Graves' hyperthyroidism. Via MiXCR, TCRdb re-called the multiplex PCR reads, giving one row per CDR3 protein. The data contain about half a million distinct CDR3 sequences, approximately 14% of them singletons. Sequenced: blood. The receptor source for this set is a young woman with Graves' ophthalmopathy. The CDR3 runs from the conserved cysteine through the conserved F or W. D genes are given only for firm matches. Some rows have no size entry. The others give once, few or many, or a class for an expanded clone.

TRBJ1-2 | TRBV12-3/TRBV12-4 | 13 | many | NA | TGTGCCAGCAGGCCGAGAAGACTCTATGGCTACACCTTC | CASRPRRLYGYTF
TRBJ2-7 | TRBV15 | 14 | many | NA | TGTGCCACCAGCAGTGGGTTGGCCTCCTACGAGCAGTACTTC | CATSSGLASYEQYF
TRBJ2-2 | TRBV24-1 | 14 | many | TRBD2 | TGTGCCACCAGTGATGGGACTAGTGCCGGGGAGCTGTTTTTT | CATSDGTSAGELFF
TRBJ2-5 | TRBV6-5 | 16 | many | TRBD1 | TGTGCCAGCAGTTACCCGGCGGCAGGGGGACAAGAGACCCAGTACTTC | CASSYPAAGGQETQYF
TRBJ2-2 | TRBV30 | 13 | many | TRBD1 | TGTGCCTGGAGATTGACAGGGGCCGGGGAGCTGTTTTTT | CAWRLTGAGELFF
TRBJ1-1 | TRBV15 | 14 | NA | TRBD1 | TGTGCCACCAGCAGACAGACAGGGACCACTGAAGCTTTCTTT | CATSRQTGTTEAFF
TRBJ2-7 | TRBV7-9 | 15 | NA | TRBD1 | TGTGCCAGCAGCTCACTAAACGGGACAGCCTACGAGCAGTACTTC | CASSSLNGTAYEQYF
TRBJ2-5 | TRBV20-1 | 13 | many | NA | TGCAGTGCCACGGATCTGCCCCAAGAGACCCAGTACTTC | CSATDLPQETQYF
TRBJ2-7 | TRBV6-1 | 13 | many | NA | TGTGCCAGCAGACCCGGACATTCCTACGAGCAGTACTTC | CASRPGHSYEQYF
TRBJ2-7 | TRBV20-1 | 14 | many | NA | TGCAGTGCTAGAGGCCCGGGCCCGGGCTACGAGCAGTACTTC | CSARGPGPGYEQYF
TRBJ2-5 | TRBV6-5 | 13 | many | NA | TGTGCCAGCAGTTACGTCAGCTGGGGGACCCAGTACTTC | CASSYVSWGTQYF
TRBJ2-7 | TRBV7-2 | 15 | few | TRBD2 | TGTGCCAGCAGCTCGCCCGGGACTAGCGTCTACGAGCAGTACTTC | CASSSPGTSVYEQYF
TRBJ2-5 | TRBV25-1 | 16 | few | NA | TGTGCCAGCAGTGAATCGACAGGCACCCCCCAAGAGACCCAGTACTTC | CASSESTGTPQETQYF
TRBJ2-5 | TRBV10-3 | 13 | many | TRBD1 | TGTGCCATCAGTGCCAGGGGGCGAGAGACCCAGTACTTC | CAISARGRETQYF
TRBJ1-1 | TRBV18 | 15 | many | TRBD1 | TGTGCCAGCTCACCAGTGGACAGGGCAGGAACTGAAGCTTTCTTT | CASSPVDRAGTEAFF
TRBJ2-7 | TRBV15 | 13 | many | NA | TGTGCCACCAGCCAAGTCCGAACCTACGAGCAGTACTTC | CATSQVRTYEQYF
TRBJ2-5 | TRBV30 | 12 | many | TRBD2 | TGTGCCTGGAGTGAGCGGGGTGGGACCCAGTACTTC | CAWSERGGTQYF
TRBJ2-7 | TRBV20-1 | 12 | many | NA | TGCAGTGGTACTATATTATCCTACGAGCAGTACTTC | CSGTILSYEQYF
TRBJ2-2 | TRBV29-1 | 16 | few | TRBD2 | TGCAGCGTTACCGATGCTAGCGGGAGTTTCACCGGGGAGCTGTTTTTT | CSVTDASGSFTGELFF
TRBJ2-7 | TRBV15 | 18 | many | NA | TGTGCCACCAGCAGAGATCTGAGGGCCGGGACACCCTCCTACGAGCAGTACTTC | CATSRDLRAGTPSYEQYF
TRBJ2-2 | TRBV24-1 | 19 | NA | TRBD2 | TGTGCCACCAGTGACCCTAGCGGGAGAGGAAGAGGGGGCACCGGGGAGCTGTTTTTT | CATSDPSGRGRGGTGELFF
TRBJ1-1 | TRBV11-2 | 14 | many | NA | TGTGCCAGCAGCTTAGCTACAATGAACACTGAAGCTTTCTTT | CASSLATMNTEAFF
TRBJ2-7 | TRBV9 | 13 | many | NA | TGTGCCAGCAGCGTACGTTCCGGGAACGAGCAGTACTTC | CASSVRSGNEQYF
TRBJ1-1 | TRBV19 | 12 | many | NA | TGTGCCAGTAGCACAGGGTACACTGAAGCTTTCTTT | CASSTGYTEAFF
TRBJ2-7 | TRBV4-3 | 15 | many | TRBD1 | TGCGCCAGCAGCCCTCGGACAGGGCCAACCTACGAGCAGTACTTC | CASSPRTGPTYEQYF
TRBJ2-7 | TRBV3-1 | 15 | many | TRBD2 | TGTGCCAGCAGCCAAGATGCTAGCGGGAGGTTTGAGCAGTACTTC | CASSQDASGRFEQYF
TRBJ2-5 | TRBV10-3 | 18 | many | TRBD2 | TGTGCCATCAGGCAAGCCTCGGGACTAGCGGGCAACCAAGAGACCCAGTACTTC | CAIRQASGLAGNQETQYF
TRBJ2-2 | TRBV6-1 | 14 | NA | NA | TGTGCCAGCAGTGAACCCGGAGCCACCGGGGAGCTGTTTTTT | CASSEPGATGELFF
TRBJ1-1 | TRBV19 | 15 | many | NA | TGTGCCAGTAGTATCTTCGGACAGATGAACATTGAAGCTTTCTTT | CASSIFGQMNIEAFF
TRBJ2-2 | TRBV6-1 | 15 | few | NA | TGTGCCAGCCAGGGGGGAGGAGGGGCACCCGGGGAGCTGTTTTTT | CASQGGGGAPGELFF
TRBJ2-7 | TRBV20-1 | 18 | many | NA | TGCAGTGTCAGGCAGGAGACCGCAGGGGCCACCTCCTCCTACGAGCAGTACTTC | CSVRQETAGATSSYEQYF
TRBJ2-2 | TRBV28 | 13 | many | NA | TGTGCCAGCAGTTTATTCGGTGTCGGGGAGCTGTTTTTT | CASSLFGVGELFF
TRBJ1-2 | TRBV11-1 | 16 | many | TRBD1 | TGTGCCAGCAGCTCCCGGACAGGGCCCAGAAGCTATGGCTACACCTTC | CASSSRTGPRSYGYTF
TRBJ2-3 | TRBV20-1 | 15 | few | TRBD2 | TGCAGTGCTAGATCCGGGACTAGCAGTGCAGATACGCAGTATTTT | CSARSGTSSADTQYF
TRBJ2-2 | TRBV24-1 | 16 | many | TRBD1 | TGTGCCACCAGTGATTTGGGACAGGGGGACACCGGGGAGCTGTTTTTT | CATSDLGQGDTGELFF
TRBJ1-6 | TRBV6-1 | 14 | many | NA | TGTGCCAGCAGTGAACCCCCTGCGGGATCACCCCTCCACTTT | CASSEPPAGSPLHF
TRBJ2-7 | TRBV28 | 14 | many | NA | TGTGCCAGCACAAAAAAGTCCAACTCCTACGAGCAGTACTTC | CASTKKSNSYEQYF
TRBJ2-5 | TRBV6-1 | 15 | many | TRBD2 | TGTGCCAGCAGTGAAGTAGCGGGAGGGCAAGAGACCCAGTACTTC | CASSEVAGGQETQYF
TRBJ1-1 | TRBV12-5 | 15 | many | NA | TGTGCTAGTGGTTTGGTACGGAGTTTGAACACTGAAGCTTTCTTT | CASGLVRSLNTEAFF
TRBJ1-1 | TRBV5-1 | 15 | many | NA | TGCGCCAGCAGCTTGGATCAGGGCGAGAACACTGAAGCTTTCTTT | CASSLDQGENTEAFF
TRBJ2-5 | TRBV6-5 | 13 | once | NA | TGTGCCAGCAGTAACGGGAACTCAGAGACCCCATACTTC | CASSNGNSETPYF
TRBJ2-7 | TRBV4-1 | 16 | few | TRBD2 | TGCGCCAGCAGCCGGGGACTAGCGGGAGACATCTACGAGCAGTACTTC | CASSRGLAGDIYEQYF
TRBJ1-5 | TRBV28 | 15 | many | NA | TGTGCCAGCAGTCCCAACCGCCGCCGGGCGTTGCCCCAGCATTTT | CASSPNRRRALPQHF
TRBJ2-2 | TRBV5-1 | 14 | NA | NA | TGCGCCAGCAGCTTGTTGCAAGGGCCCGGGGAGCTGTTTTTT | CASSLLQGPGELFF
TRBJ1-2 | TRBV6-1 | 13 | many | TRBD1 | TGTGCCAGCACCCGGGACAGGAACTATGGCTACACCTTC | CASTRDRNYGYTF
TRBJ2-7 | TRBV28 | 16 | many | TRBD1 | TGTGCCAGCAGTCTGTCCCCGGGGACAGGGCCCTACGAGCAGTACTTC | CASSLSPGTGPYEQYF
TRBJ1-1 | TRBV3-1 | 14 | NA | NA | TGTGCCAGCAGCCACCGTGGGGCCGGGACTGAAGCTTTCTTT | CASSHRGAGTEAFF
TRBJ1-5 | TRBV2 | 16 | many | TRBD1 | TGTGCCAGCAGGGCCCGGACAGGGGGAGTAGATCAGCCCCAGCATTTT | CASRARTGGVDQPQHF
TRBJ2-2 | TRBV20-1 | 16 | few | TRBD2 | TGCAGTGCTAGAGATCCGAGGGAGGGCCGTCCCGGGGAGCTGTTTTTT | CSARDPREGRPGELFF
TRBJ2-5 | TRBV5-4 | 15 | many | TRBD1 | TGTGCCAGCCGCCGGACAGGGAAGGGGCAAGAGACCCAGTACTTC | CASRRTGKGQETQYF
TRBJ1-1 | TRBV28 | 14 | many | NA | TGTGCCAGCAGCCTCCTCGCGGAAAACACTGAAGCTTTCTTT | CASSLLAENTEAFF
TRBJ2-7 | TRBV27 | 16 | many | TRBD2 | TGTGCCAGCAGTTTACTACGCGGGGGGGGGACTAAGGAGCAGTACTTC | CASSLLRGGGTKEQYF
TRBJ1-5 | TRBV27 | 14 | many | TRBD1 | TGTGCCAGCGGTAAACAGGGGAGGGATCAGCCCCAGCATTTT | CASGKQGRDQPQHF
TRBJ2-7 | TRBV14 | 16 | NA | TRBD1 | TGTGCCAGCAGCCAAAGCCTCGGGACAGGCCTATACGAGCAGTACTTC | CASSQSLGTGLYEQYF
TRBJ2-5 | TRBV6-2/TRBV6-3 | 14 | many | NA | TGTGCCAGCAGTTACGTTTCGGGTGGGGAGACCCAGTACTTC | CASSYVSGGETQYF
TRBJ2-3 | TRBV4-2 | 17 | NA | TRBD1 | TGTGCCAGCAGCCATGCCACAGGGGGCTCAAGCCCAGATACGCAGTATTTT | CASSHATGGSSPDTQYF
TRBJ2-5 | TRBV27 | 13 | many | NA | TGTGCCAGCAGTCCCCCGATGGCAGAGACCCAGTACTTC | CASSPPMAETQYF
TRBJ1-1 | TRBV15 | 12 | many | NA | TGTGCCACCAGCAGAGCTGATCATCCCATCTTCTTT | CATSRADHPIFF
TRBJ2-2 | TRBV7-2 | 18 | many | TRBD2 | TGTGCCAGCAGCTTAGCTCGGCTAGCGGGAGGGCAGACCGGGGAGCTGTTTTTT | CASSLARLAGGQTGELFF